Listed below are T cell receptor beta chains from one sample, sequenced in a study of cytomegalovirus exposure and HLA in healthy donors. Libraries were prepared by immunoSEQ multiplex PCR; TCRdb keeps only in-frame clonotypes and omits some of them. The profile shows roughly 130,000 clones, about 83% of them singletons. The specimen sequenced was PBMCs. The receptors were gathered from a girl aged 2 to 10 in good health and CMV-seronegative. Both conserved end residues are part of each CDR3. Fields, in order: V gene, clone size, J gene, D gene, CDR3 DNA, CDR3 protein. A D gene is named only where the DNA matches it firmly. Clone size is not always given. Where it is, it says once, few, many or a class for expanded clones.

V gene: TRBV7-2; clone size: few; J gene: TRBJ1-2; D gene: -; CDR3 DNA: TGTGCCAGCAGCTTAGATGGCTCGGGGGGCTACACCTTC; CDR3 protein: CASSLDGSGGYTF
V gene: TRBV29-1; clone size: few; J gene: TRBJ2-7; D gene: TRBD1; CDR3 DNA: TGCAGCGTGGAACCGACAGGGGGTGACGAGCAGTACTTC; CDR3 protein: CSVEPTGGDEQYF
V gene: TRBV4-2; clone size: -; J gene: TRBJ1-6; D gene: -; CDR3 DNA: TGTGCCAGCAGCCAAGGACGACAACTGAATAATTCACCCCTCCACTTT; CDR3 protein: CASSQGRQLNNSPLHF
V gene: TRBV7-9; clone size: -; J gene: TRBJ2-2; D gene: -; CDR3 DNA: TGTGCCAGCAGCTCCCAGGGCACCGGGGAGCTGTTTTTT; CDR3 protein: CASSSQGTGELFF
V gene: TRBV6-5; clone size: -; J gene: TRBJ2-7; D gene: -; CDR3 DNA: TGTGCCAGCAGTTACATCAGGGGAGAGCAGTACTTC; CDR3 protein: CASSYIRGEQYF
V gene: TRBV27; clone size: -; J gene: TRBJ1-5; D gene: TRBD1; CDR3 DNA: TGTGCCAGCAGGGACCAGGGGGCCCTCAATCAGCCCCAGCATTTT; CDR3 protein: CASRDQGALNQPQHF
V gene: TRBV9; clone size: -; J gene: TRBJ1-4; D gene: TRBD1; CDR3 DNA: TGTGCCAGCAGCCTGGGACAGGCTAATGAAAAACTGTTTTTT; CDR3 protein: CASSLGQANEKLFF
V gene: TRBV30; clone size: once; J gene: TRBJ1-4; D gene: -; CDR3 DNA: TGTGCCTGGAGTATCAGGCAACAGGGCACAAATGAAAAACTGTTTTTT; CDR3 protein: CAWSIRQQGTNEKLFF
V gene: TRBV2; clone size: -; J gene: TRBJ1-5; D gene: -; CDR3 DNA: TGTGCCAGCAGTGGGCACAGGGTTACGAGAAGCAATCAGCCCCAGCATTTT; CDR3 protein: CASSGHRVTRSNQPQHF
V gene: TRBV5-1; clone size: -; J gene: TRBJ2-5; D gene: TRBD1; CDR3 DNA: TGCGCCAGCAGCCAGCGGGACAGGGGTCAGACCCAGTACTTC; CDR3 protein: CASSQRDRGQTQYF
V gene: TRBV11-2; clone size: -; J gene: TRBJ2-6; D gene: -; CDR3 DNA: TGTGCCAGCAGCCGAGGCTCTGGGGCCAACGTCCTGACTTTC; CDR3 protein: CASSRGSGANVLTF
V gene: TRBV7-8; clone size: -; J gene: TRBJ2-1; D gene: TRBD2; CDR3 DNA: TGTGCCAGCAGCTTAGTGGGGACTAGCGGGGCTAGCTCCTACAATGAGCAGTTCTTC; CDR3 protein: CASSLVGTSGASSYNEQFF
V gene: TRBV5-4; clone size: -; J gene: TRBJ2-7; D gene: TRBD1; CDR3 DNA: TGTGCCAGCAGCTTGGGCCCCACCGGGACAGGGTCCTACGAGCAGTACTTC; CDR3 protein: CASSLGPTGTGSYEQYF
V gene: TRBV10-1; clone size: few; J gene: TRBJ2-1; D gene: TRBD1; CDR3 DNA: TGCGCCAGCAGTGATGGACAGGGTCACGGTGAGCAGTTCTTC; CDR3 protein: CASSDGQGHGEQFF
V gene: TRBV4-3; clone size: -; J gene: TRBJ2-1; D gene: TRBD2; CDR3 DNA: TGCGCCAGCAGCCAAGACTGGGTAGCGGGGGGAGATGAGCAGTTCTTC; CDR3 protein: CASSQDWVAGGDEQFF
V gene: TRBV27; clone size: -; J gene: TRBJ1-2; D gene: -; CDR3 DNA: TGTGCCAGCAGTCCCGGGGTGGGAGGGGACTATGGCTACACCTTC; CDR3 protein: CASSPGVGGDYGYTF
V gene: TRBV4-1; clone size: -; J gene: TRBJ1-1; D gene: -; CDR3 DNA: TGCGCCAGCAGCCAAGGCGGGTGGGGTAGCACTGAAGCTTTCTTT; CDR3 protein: CASSQGGWGSTEAFF
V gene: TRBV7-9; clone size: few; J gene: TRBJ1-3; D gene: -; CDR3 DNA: TGTGCCAGCAGTTTCACAGAATCTCGAAACACCATATATTTT; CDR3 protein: CASSFTESRNTIYF
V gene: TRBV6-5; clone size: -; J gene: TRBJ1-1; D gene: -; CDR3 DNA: TGTGCCAGCCAACCTAGGCGGGCGATGAACACTGAAGCTTTCTTT; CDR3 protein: CASQPRRAMNTEAFF
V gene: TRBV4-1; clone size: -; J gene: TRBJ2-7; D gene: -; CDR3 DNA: TGCGCCAGCAGTCCCACCGGGACAAGGGATATGGAGCAGTACTTC; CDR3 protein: CASSPTGTRDMEQYF
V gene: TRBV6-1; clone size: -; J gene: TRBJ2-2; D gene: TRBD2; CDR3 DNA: TGTGCCAGCAGTGAAGATTTTCTGGCGGGAGGAAGAACCGGGGAGCTGTTTTTT; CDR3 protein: CASSEDFLAGGRTGELFF
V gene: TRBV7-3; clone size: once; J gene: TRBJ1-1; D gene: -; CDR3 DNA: TGTGCCAGCAGCTTAAGAGGGGGGGGAACTGAAGCTTTCTTT; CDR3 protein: CASSLRGGGTEAFF
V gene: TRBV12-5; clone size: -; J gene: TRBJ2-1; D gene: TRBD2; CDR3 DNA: TGTGCTAGTGGGAATAAGTTGGGACTAGCCGGGCTGGATGTCGATGAGCAGTTCTTC; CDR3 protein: CASGNKLGLAGLDVDEQFF
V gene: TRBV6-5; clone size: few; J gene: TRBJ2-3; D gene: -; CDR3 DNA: TGTGCCAGCAGTTACATAGGTGGAGGCCGCGATACGCAGTATTTT; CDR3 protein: CASSYIGGGRDTQYF
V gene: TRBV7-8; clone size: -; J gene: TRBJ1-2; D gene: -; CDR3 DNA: TGTGCCAGCAGCCTACAGGACACCCACTATGGCTACACCTTC; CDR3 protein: CASSLQDTHYGYTF
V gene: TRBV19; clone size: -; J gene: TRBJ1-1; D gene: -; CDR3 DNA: TGTGCCAGTAGTATAGATCTCTGGAGGGGAAAAGCTTTCTTT; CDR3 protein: CASSIDLWRGKAFF
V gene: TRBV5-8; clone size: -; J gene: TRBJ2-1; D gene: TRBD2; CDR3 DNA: TGTGCCAGCAGCGCCGGGACTATAACCTCCCCTTACAATGAGCAGTTCTTC; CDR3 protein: CASSAGTITSPYNEQFF
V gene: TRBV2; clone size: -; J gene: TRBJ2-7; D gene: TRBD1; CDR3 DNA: TGTGCCAGCGGGGGGACAGGGGCCTACGAGCAGTACTTC; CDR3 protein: CASGGTGAYEQYF
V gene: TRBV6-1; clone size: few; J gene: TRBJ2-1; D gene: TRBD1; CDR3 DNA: TGTGCCAGCAGTGAAGCCGGGACAGGGCACAGTGAGCAGTTCTTC; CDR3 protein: CASSEAGTGHSEQFF
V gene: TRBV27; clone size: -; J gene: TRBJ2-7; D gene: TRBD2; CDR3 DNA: TGTGCCACCAGACTAGCGGGAGAGGACGAGCAGTACTTC; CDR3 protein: CATRLAGEDEQYF
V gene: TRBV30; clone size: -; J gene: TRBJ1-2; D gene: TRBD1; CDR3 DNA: TGTGCCTGGAGTGTACTACAGGGGGGCGGCTACACCTTC; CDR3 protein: CAWSVLQGGGYTF
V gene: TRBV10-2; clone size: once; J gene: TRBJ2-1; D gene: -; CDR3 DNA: TGCGCCAGCAGGCCTATACAGAACCCGGGGGATGAGCAGTTCTTC; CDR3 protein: CASRPIQNPGDEQFF